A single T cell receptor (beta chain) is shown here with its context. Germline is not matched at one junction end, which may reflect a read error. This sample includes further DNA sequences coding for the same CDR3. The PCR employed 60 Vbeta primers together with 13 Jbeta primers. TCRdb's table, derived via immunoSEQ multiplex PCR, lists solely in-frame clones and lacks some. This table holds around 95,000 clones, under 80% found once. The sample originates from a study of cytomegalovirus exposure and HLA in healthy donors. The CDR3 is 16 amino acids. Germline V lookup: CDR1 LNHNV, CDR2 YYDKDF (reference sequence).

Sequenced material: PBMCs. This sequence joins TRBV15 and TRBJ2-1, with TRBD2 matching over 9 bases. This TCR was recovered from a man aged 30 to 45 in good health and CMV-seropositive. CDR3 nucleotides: TGTGCCACCAGCAGAGATTTAGCGGGGGCGGACAACGAGCAGTTCTTC. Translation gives CATSRDLAGADNEQFF. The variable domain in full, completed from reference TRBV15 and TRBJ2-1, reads DAMVIQNPRYQVTQFGKPVTLSCSQTLNHNVMYWYQQKSSQAPKLLFHYYDKDFNNEADTPDNFQSRRPNTSFCFLDIRSPGLGDTAMYLCATSRDLAGADNEQFFGPGTRLTVL.